The 14 T cell receptor beta chains reported below all come from one sample, sequenced in a study of T cell repertoires in cytomegalovirus infection. TCRdb re-analysed the reads in MiXCR, keeping a single row per CDR3 protein. Found here are 830,000 or so distinct CDR3 sequences, approximately 32% of them singletons; the top ten hold roughly 12%. Their antigen targets remain unknown. This material consisted of cultured CD8+ T cells from PBMCs, taken from culture after CMV antigen stimulation. These TCRs come from a human donor in good health (CMV status not recorded). Some clones in this sample may be carry-over from other donors' samples.

With respect to this clonotype: The junction and the germline gene differ at one end; a read error may be behind it. The chain uses TRBV7-7 and TRBJ2-5; 7 bases fit TRBD2. This CDR3 has 12 amino acids. Germline loops: CDR1 SSHAT, CDR2 FNYEAQ (reference sequence). CDR3 nucleotide sequence: TGTGCTAGCAGCCCACCTGGGGGGGCCCAGTACTTC. Translated, it gives CASSPPGGAQYF.

In DNA form, the CDR3 reads TGTGCCAGCAGCTTAGATCTACCGGGGGCCACTGAAGCTTTCTTT. Translation gives CASSLDLPGATEAFF. The rearrangement joins TRBV11-2 to TRBJ1-1; TRBD1 is a possible D gene (6 bases). The V end lost 0 bases, the J end lost 4 bases, and 12 bases lay between the germline ends. Germline V gene data show CDR1 as SGHAT and CDR2 as FQNNGV. The CDR3 is made up of 15 amino acids. The full variable domain, in which reference TRBV11-2 and TRBJ1-1 provide the parts outside the CDR3, is EAGVAQSPRYKIIEKRQSVAFWCNPISGHATLYWYQQILGQGPKLLIQFQNNGVVDDSQLPKDRFSAERLKGVDSTLKIQPAKLEDSAVYLCASSLDLPGATEAFFGQGTRLTVV.

This sequence joins TRBV7-6 and TRBJ1-4; no clear D gene. V was cut by 2 bases and J by 4 bases, with 11 bases left in between. Germline V lookup: CDR1 SGHVS, CDR2 FNYEAQ. The CDR3 is 15 amino acids. CDR3 sequence reads: CASSLPGNLNEKLFF. Here the CDR3 DNA reads TGTGCCAGCAGCTTACCCGGGAACCTTAATGAAAAACTGTTTTTT.

This clonotype occurred many times. The V call is TRBV7-6, the J call TRBJ2-6; D remains unclear. Trimming cost V 1 base and J 0 bases, with 13 bases left between them. CDR1 is SGHVS, CDR2 FNYEAQ, per germline. This CDR3 has 18 amino acids. CDR3 nucleotide sequence: TGTGCCAGCAGCTTAGAATATTTCCCGGGCTCTGGGGCCAACGTCCTGACTTTC. It encodes CASSLEYFPGSGANVLTF.

The CDR3: CASSPWTGNSYEQYF. The CDR3 region has the DNA TGTGCCAGCAGTCCTTGGACAGGGAACTCTTACGAGCAGTACTTC. V and J are TRBV6-1 and TRBJ2-7; 8 nucleotides align to TRBD1. V lost 5 bases, J lost 4 bases, and 10 bases stayed unmatched. CDR1 and CDR2 from the germline V gene are MNHNS and SASEGT. The CDR3 length is 15 residues.

J is TRBJ1-4 and V is TRBV5-5, with 7 positions matching TRBD1. This CDR3 is 15 amino acids long. Per the germline V gene, CDR1 is SGHKS and CDR2 is YYEKEE (reference sequence). Trimming took 0 bases from V and 5 from J; bases not matched to a gene: 4. CDR3: CASSLEGQQNEKLFF. CDR3 DNA sequence: TGTGCCAGCAGCTTGGAGGGACAGCAAAATGAAAAACTGTTTTTT.

This clonotype occurred a few times. V and J are TRBV20-1 and TRBJ1-5; TRBD1 agrees at 12 bases. Germline V gives CDR1 DFQATT, CDR2 SNEGSKA (reference sequence). The trim removed 0 bases at V and 6 bases at J, leaving 9 bases unmatched. The CDR3 totals 17 residues. CDR3: CSARDTGTGGRFQPQHF. The CDR3 region has the DNA TGCAGTGCTAGAGACACCGGGACAGGGGGCCGGTTTCAGCCCCAGCATTTT.

This clonotype was observed a few times. The genes are TRBV9 and TRBJ1-2, with TRBD1 matching over 9 bases. The CDR3 has 16 residues. In germline, CDR1 is SGDLS, CDR2 YYNGEE. V lost 4 bases, J lost 5 bases, and 12 bases stayed unmatched. CDR3 nucleotides: TGTGCCAGCAGCTACGGACGGGACAGGGAGTTATATGGCTACACCTTC. Protein product: CASSYGRDRELYGYTF.

This clonotype appeared a few times. V and J are TRBV6-5 and TRBJ1-6, with 8 positions matching TRBD1. J was trimmed by 4 bases and V by 11 bases; bases with no gene match: 7. Per the germline V gene, CDR1 is MNHEY and CDR2 is SVGAGI. CDR3 length equals 14 residues. CDR3 coding DNA: TGTGCCTCGGGACAGGTGTTATATAATTCACCCCTCCACTTT. Translated, it gives CASGQVLYNSPLHF.

This clonotype was detected only a few times. The chain uses TRBV6-5 and TRBJ1-1; D is perhaps TRBD1 (5 bases). In germline, CDR1 is MNHEY, CDR2 SVGAGI. The CDR3 has 13 residues. Trimming stripped 0 bases from V and 8 bases from J, with 10 bases between. The CDR3 nucleotides are TGTGCCAGCAGTTACTCGAGTAAGGGGGAAGCTTTCTTT. This sequence encodes CASSYSSKGEAFF.

This clonotype was seen many times. The gene calls are TRBV18 and TRBJ1-1, with 9 bases aligning to TRBD1. V was pared by 0 bases and J by 0 bases, with 8 bases of the junction left unmatched. CDR1 KGHSH and CDR2 LQKENI come from the germline V gene. The CDR3 consists of 18 residues. For the CDR3, the DNA is TGTGCCAGCTCACCACCACAGGGGGCTTCCCGCATGAACACTGAAGCTTTCTTT. Its protein is CASSPPQGASRMNTEAFF.

This clonotype was found a few times. The chain carries TRBV12-3 or TRBV12-4 and TRBJ2-1; 7 bases align to TRBD2. V shed 7 bases and J 4 bases; nucleotides not matched to a gene: 13. This CDR3 has 16 amino acids. The CDR3 spells CASNSYLAGVYNEQFF. The CDR3, as DNA: TGTGCCAGCAACTCATATCTGGCGGGGGTTTACAATGAGCAGTTCTTC.

The rearrangement joins TRBV6-2 or TRBV6-3 to TRBJ2-3; D may correspond to TRBD1 or TRBD2 (5 bases each). Trimming shortened V by 0 bases and J by 0 bases, and 10 bases separated the two germline ends. Germline V gene lookup returns CDR1 MNHEY and CDR2 SVGEGT. This CDR3 region has 16 residues. CDR3 nucleotides: TGTGCCAGCAGTTACTCGATCTGGGGGAGCACAGATACGCAGTATTTT. This encodes CASSYSIWGSTDTQYF.

This sequence joins TRBV15 and TRBJ1-5, with TRBD1 matching 9 bases. The CDR3 spans 13 residues. Germline V gives CDR1 LNHNV, CDR2 YYDKDF (reference sequence). Losses at the gene ends were 8 bases for V and 6 bases for J; bases not matched to a gene: 5. CDR3 region: CATLGQGGQPQHF. The DNA for the CDR3 is TGTGCCACCTTGGGACAGGGCGGTCAGCCCCAGCATTTT.